The present T cell receptor beta chain was sequenced within a study of T cells after yellow fever vaccination. TCRdb analysed the 5' RACE reads with MiXCR anew, one entry per CDR3 protein. This table has 50,000 or so distinct CDR3 sequences, about 7.9% appearing once. Many counts were recorded for this clonotype. This receptor was obtained from a young man who received the YFV17D yellow fever vaccine. Sequencing used CD8+ T cells sorted from PBMCs, obtained roughly 15 days after the first yellow fever vaccination.

The CDR3 is CAISVEGANTGELFF. The CDR3 DNA reads TGTGCCATCAGTGTGGAGGGGGCTAACACCGGGGAGCTGTTTTTT. V is TRBV10-3 and J is TRBJ2-2; D is perhaps TRBD1 (7 bases). The CDR3 runs 15 residues. V shed 4 bases and J shed 2 bases, with 11 bases lying between them. Germline V gene data show CDR1 as ENHRY and CDR2 as SYGVKD.